The T cell receptor (beta chain) under discussion was sequenced for a study of shared clonotypes between healthy human individuals (dated by TCRdb to about 2020). In terms of the full investigation: The cohort comprised a couple of women and three men aged 18 to 49 years. For each donor, CD4 naive and CD4 memory were each run on three plates, CD8 naive on two plates, and CD8 memory on one plate. Each donor's leukapheresis produced roughly between roughly 0.85 and 9.5 billion PBMCs. Different laboratories and diverse techniques were used to prepare libraries and sequence TCR repertoires, to increase sequencing depth and limit assay-specific biases. To estimate repertoire size and how much clonotypes are shared between individuals, the study performed deep sequencing of blood TCR repertoires from a handful of healthy adults.

Using the deep immunoSEQ assay, TCR CDR3 regions were amplified from genomic DNA by multiplex PCR. Extracted genomic DNA from each cell subset was spread evenly across all wells of several immunoSEQ 96-well plates, with each plate serving as a replicate. Each replicate PCR for sorted subsets received 150 to 250 ng genomic DNA, equal to roughly 30,000 T cell genomes. The purified libraries were quantified using a Qubit 3.0 fluorometer, sized with a Bioanalyzer 2100, and then quantified again using the KAPA Library Quantification kit. Every immunoSEQ 96-well plate was sequenced on a dedicated single-read 150-cycle Illumina NextSeq 550 flow cell. Turning to the authors' computational methods: The immunoSEQ output contained only junctional sequences without quality scores, so filtering could not match that applied to full-length reads. To assign V/J genes and CDR3, sequences were annotated using PyIR, a Python wrapper for IgBLAST v1.9, with IMGT germline references. Reads were removed for weak V/J assignments (E-value above 1e-6), missing CDR3, stop codons, out-of-frame junctions, or ambiguous translated residues. V3J clonotypes were defined by identical inferred V gene, J gene, and CDR3 amino acid sequence. The percentage overlap between two repertoires was calculated by dividing the number of shared unique clonotypes by the size of the smaller repertoire. RTK rarefaction, the Chao1 estimator, and Recon v2.1 estimates of unobserved clonotypes were used to assess repertoire richness. Generation probabilities were computed with OLGA for all TCRbeta clonotypes obtained by the gDNA method from several donors. This is the immuneACCESS table as TCRdb keeps it, with only in-frame sequences that have V and J called. A part of the clones is gone; compared with another copy, unresolved V genes explain less than half, and the rest is unexplained. The D gene and trimming were derived from the DNA, and the V and J assignments and clone size from that table. This sample lists approximately 2,200,000 clones; approximately 94% were detected once. The ten largest account for under 2% of the sample.

Comments on this clone: There is no known antigen for this receptor. Nothing much larger sits one base from this clone, and base qualities are not available. Other nucleotide sequences in the sample specify the same CDR3.

Overall results and qualifications from the work: Approximately 5% of naive CD4, 3% to 4% of naive CD8, roughly 2.4% of memory CD4, and 0.4% of memory CD8 clonotypes were shared across a handful of donors. Clonotypes shared by all four sorted-subset donors showed higher generation probabilities than non-shared clonotypes. Based on pairwise subsampling, the degree of clonotype sharing among donors was expected to be affected by sequencing depth. Rarefaction of sorted-subset datasets indicated incomplete sequencing despite the large sequencing depth. Only blood was sampled, and tissue TCR repertoires likely differ from those in blood. The small number of donors limited the genetic and exposure-history diversity represented. Naive subsets generally had larger estimated clonotype richness than memory subsets.

CD8 naive samples were obtained by positive selection for CCR7 among CD45RO-negative cells, yielding a CD45RA+CCR7+ population from which TemRA cells were excluded. Healthy HIV-negative adults with no recently reported acute infections or vaccinations were included as donors. All donors were Caucasian adults living in Nashville, Tennessee, USA. After blood collection by leukapheresis, PBMCs were isolated using Ficoll-Histopaque density gradient centrifugation and then cryopreserved in the vapor phase of liquid nitrogen. Analytical flow cytometry was used to check the purity and quantity of every magnetically sorted T cell population. From each sorted fraction, genomic DNA was isolated and quantified by UV absorbance on a Nanodrop 2000c. The CDR3 goes from the cysteine to the phenylalanine over 13 residues. Just the 39-base CDR3 DNA is kept, in frame starting at base 1. Compared with germline, V lacks 3 bases and J lacks 4 bases; bases without a gene match: 1. CDR1 is given as MDHEN and CDR2 as SYDVKM, both from the germline V gene.

The sequenced sample consisted of naive CD8+ T cells from PBMCs. The label giving this sample's cell subset or site can be read as: CD45RA+CCR7+. Recombination connected TRBV28 to TRBJ2-7; 9 bases in between match TRBD2. The clonotype was recovered from a man between 18 and 35 years old in good health. Some clones in this sample may be carry-over from other donors' samples. The DNA sequence is TGTGCCAGCAGTTTGACTAGCGGATACGAGCAGTACTTC. It translates to CASSLTSGYEQYF.